Each of the 15 T cell receptor beta chains below was sequenced from the same sample in a study of regulatory T cells in long-lasting Graves disease. Time point defined: persistent/refractory GD, antithyroid drugs over 5 years with positive TRAb. Construction of the TCR library relied on RNA isolated from PBMCs. Arm-PCR of CDR3 regions and iRepertoire HTBI primers were used to build TCR beta libraries. TCRdb analysed the multiplex PCR reads with MiXCR anew, one entry per CDR3 protein. The top ten hold roughly 20% of the sample, which has some 370,000 distinct CDR3 sequences, about 20% seen once. Source: peripheral blood mononuclear cells (PBMCs), taken when the disease was refractory, from a patient treated with antithyroid drugs. Receptors originate from a female donor with Graves disease.

V is TRBV7-9 and J is TRBJ2-7; 11 bases agree with TRBD1. The V segment lost 5 bases and the J segment 4 bases; nucleotides outside the gene matches: 4. Germline-derived CDR1 and CDR2 are SEHNR and FQNEAQ (reference sequence). The CDR3 sequence is 14 residues long. Written as DNA, the CDR3 is TGTGCCAGCAGCCGTGGACAGGGGGCGTACGAGCAGTACTTC. Protein product: CASSRGQGAYEQYF.

There are many counts of this clonotype. The chain employs TRBV27 and TRBJ1-4; D unresolved. Germline CDR1 MNHEY, CDR2 SMNVEV (reference sequence). The CDR3 loop spans 18 amino acids. The ends were cut back, 3 bases at V and 2 bases at J, with 19 bases in the middle. The CDR3, as DNA: TGTGCCAGCAGTTTTAGGCCTCCCTTTCCCGGGACTAATGAAAAACTGTTTTTT. It codes for CASSFRPPFPGTNEKLFF.

Only a few counts were recorded for this clonotype. This chain joins TRBV7-2 and TRBJ2-5, with D unresolved. This CDR3 has 14 residues. CDR1 and CDR2 (germline): SGHTA, FQGNSA. The V end was cut by 5 bases, the J end by 5 bases, with 15 bases between. CDR3 bases: TGTGCCAGCAGCCAAATGGACCTCGGGGAGACCCAGTACTTC. Encoded protein: CASSQMDLGETQYF. The complete variable domain, with remaining parts taken from reference TRBV7-2 and TRBJ2-5, reads GAGVSQSPSNKVTEKGKDVELRCDPISGHTALYWYRQSLGQGLEFLIYFQGNSAPDKSGLPSDRFSAERTGGSVSTLTIQRTQQEDSAVYLCASSQMDLGETQYFGPGTRLLVL.

This clonotype was counted between two and nine times. This may come from a read error, since a much larger clone is one base off. The chain combines TRBV7-6 with TRBJ1-1; D may be TRBD1 (6 bases). The CDR3 spans 14 residues. Germline-derived CDR1 and CDR2 are SGHVS and FNYEAQ. CDR3 sequence: CASRLTGINTEAFF. The DNA of the CDR3 is TGTGCCAGCCGCTTGACAGGTATTAACACTGAAGCTTTCTTT.

The chain combines TRBV6-2 or TRBV6-3 with TRBJ2-7; D may be TRBD1 or TRBD2 (5 bases each). The CDR3 is 13 amino acids. V was trimmed by 2 bases and J by 2 bases, leaving 7 bases between them. The germline gives CDR1 MNHEY, CDR2 SVGEGT. Written as DNA, the CDR3 is TGTGCCAGCAGTTACCTGGGGGCCTACGAGCAGTACTTC. Amino acid sequence: CASSYLGAYEQYF.

The J gene is TRBJ1-1, the V gene TRBV27; 7 bases align to TRBD1. Germline assignment: CDR1 MNHEY and CDR2 SMNVEV (reference sequence). Trimming cost V 5 bases and J 0 bases; bases outside gene matches: 9. This CDR3 comprises 16 residues. Here the CDR3 DNA reads TGTGCCAGCAGTCCCCACTCGACAGGGTTGAACACTGAAGCTTTCTTT. Translating gives CASSPHSTGLNTEAFF.

This clonotype came up a few times. A junction end diverges from the germline sequence, so it may reflect a read error. The rearrangement joins TRBV24-1 to TRBJ2-5; D call uncertain. Germline loops: CDR1 KGHDR, CDR2 SFDVKD. The CDR3 covers 9 residues. This chain's CDR3 is CATSGLLDF. The CDR3 DNA sequence: TGTGCCACCAGCGGGTTATTGGACTTC.

The V and J genes are TRBV12-5 and TRBJ1-1, with 7 bases matching TRBD1. J lost 4 bases, V lost 1 base, and 6 bases had no gene match. The CDR3 loop spans 15 amino acids. Germline-derived CDR1 and CDR2 are LGHNT and FRNRAP. Written as DNA, the CDR3 is TGTGCTAGTGGTTTGGAGGGGGCAGGGTTCACTGAAGCTTTCTTT. It encodes CASGLEGAGFTEAFF.

Many counts were recorded for this clonotype. The chain recombines TRBV5-1 with TRBJ1-1; D not resolved. Deletions cut 5 bases from V and 2 bases from J, with 10 bases between. CDR1 SGHRS and CDR2 YFSETQ come from the germline V gene. The CDR3 sequence is 13 residues long. DNA of the CDR3: TGCGCCAGCAGTCCCTTAGTTAACACTGAAGCTTTCTTT. Protein product: CASSPLVNTEAFF.

The rearrangement links TRBV29-1 to TRBJ1-1; no clear D gene. This CDR3 region has 12 residues. Germline V gene lookup returns CDR1 SQVTM and CDR2 ANQGSEA. V lost 6 bases to trimming and J lost 1 base, with 9 bases between them. CDR3 residues: CSVASGNTEAFF. The CDR3 coding sequence is TGCAGCGTGGCCTCTGGGAACACTGAAGCTTTCTTT.

Note on this clonotype: This sequence may be a read error, since a much larger clone differs from it by one base. The V call is TRBV7-9, the J call TRBJ1-2; a weak D match, TRBD1 (6 bases). The V gene lost 5 bases and the J gene lost 12 bases, with 28 bases spanning the gap. The CDR3 has 16 residues. The germline CDR1 and CDR2 sequences are SEHNR and FQNEAQ (reference sequence). CDR3 in amino acids: CASSAQFGTGFGGHTF. The CDR3 bases are TGTGCCAGCAGCGCACAATTTGGGACGGGCTTTGGGGGCCACACCTTC.

V usage is TRBV28 and J usage is TRBJ2-3, with 13 bases aligning to TRBD2. The CDR3 is 22 residues long. Unmatched junction bases numbered 27, after V lost 4 bases and J lost 8 bases. In germline, CDR1 is MDHEN, CDR2 SYDVKM. Here the CDR3 reads CASSSRTSGRGQKAYLSGTQYF. In DNA, the CDR3 is TGTGCCAGCAGTTCCCGGACTAGCGGGAGAGGGCAGAAAGCATATCTCAGTGGTACGCAGTATTTT.

This clonotype showed up just a few times. V and J are TRBV29-1 and TRBJ2-1; 9 bases are shared with TRBD2. J was trimmed by 8 bases and V by 6 bases; bases with no gene match: 11. There are 14 residues in the CDR3. Germline values: CDR1 SQVTM, CDR2 ANQGSEA. The CDR3 region is CSVDTGTSIYEQFF. The CDR3 nucleotides are TGCAGCGTAGATACCGGGACTAGCATCTATGAGCAGTTCTTC.

There are many counts of this clonotype. The chain employs TRBV20-1 and TRBJ1-2, with D unresolved. Germline CDR1 reads DFQATT; CDR2 reads SNEGSKA (reference sequence). The CDR3 runs to 14 residues. Deletions cut 2 bases from V and 7 bases from J, with 17 bases between. The CDR3, as DNA: TGCAGTGCTAGATCGCAGGACCCCGTAGTTGGCTACACCTTC. As protein: CSARSQDPVVGYTF.

The chain is built from TRBV15 and TRBJ1-1; D perhaps matches TRBD1 (5 bases). With 0 bases removed from V and 0 bases from J, the gap between germline ends came to 17 bases. The CDR3 covers 18 residues. Germline assignment: CDR1 LNHNV and CDR2 YYDKDF (reference sequence). CDR3 in DNA: TGTGCCACCAGCAGAGATCTTGAGGGACCTTATCTGAACACTGAAGCTTTCTTT. It codes for CATSRDLEGPYLNTEAFF.